A single sample gave rise to the 31 T cell receptor beta chains below, sequenced in a study of blood T cell repertoires in COVID-19. The table came from immunoSEQ multiplex PCR; TCRdb's copy has only in-frame clones and leaves some out. The repertoire has approximately 400,000 clones, around 90% of them found once; the top ten carry around 1.2%. Sequenced input: peripheral blood. The receptors originated from a man aged 35 to 55 with acute or convalescent COVID-19.

This rearrangement joins TRBV28 to TRBJ2-6; no firm D call. The ends were cut back, 4 bases at V and 0 bases at J, with 7 bases in the middle. The CDR3 totals 15 residues. Germline V gene lookup returns CDR1 MDHEN and CDR2 SYDVKM. The CDR3 DNA is TGTGCCAGCAGTTCTCACAGCTCTGGGGCCAACGTCCTGACTTTC. It yields the protein CASSSHSSGANVLTF.

The V and J genes are TRBV6-5 and TRBJ1-1; D is unclear. The CDR3 totals 14 residues. Germline CDR1 MNHEY, CDR2 SVGAGI. Trimming took off 0 bases at V and 4 bases at J, with 9 bases between the two ends. The CDR3 here is CASSYSGPGTEAFF. CDR3 DNA: TGTGCCAGCAGTTACTCTGGCCCGGGCACTGAAGCTTTCTTT.

This clone is a singleton in its sample. V is TRBV2 and J is TRBJ2-5; TRBD2 aligns across 9 bases. Trimming cost V 5 bases and J 4 bases; bases outside gene matches: 5. Germline-derived CDR1 and CDR2 are SNHLY and FYNNEI. CDR3 length: 14 residues. The CDR3 DNA is TGTGCCAGCAGTTCGGGACTAGCAGGAGAGACCCAGTACTTC. Protein: CASSSGLAGETQYF. Complete variable domain (other parts from reference TRBV2 and TRBJ2-5): EPEVTQTPSHQVTQMGQEVILRCVPISNHLYFYWYRQILGQKVEFLVSFYNNEISEKSEIFDDQFSVERPDGSNFTLKIRSTKLEDSAMYFCASSSGLAGETQYFGPGTRLLVL.

This chain uses TRBV15 with TRBJ2-7, with D unclear. V gave up 0 bases and J gave up 2 bases, with 8 bases separating them. Looked up from germline, CDR1 is LNHNV and CDR2 is YYDKDF (reference sequence). This CDR3 has 14 amino acids. The CDR3 region is CATSRELAAYEQYF. The DNA of the CDR3 is TGTGCCACCAGCAGAGAGCTGGCAGCCTACGAGCAGTACTTC.

The genes are TRBV2 and TRBJ1-2, with a possible D match to TRBD1 (5 bases). CDR1 SNHLY and CDR2 FYNNEI come from the germline V gene. Trimming pared 7 bases from V and 5 bases from J, leaving 20 bases between. The CDR3 is made up of 15 amino acids. CDR3 sequence: CASNVEGTTLYGYTF. The CDR3 nucleotides read TGTGCCAGCAACGTAGAGGGGACTACTTTGTATGGCTACACCTTC. Looking up the rest from reference TRBV2 and TRBJ1-2 gives the full variable domain: EPEVTQTPSHQVTQMGQEVILRCVPISNHLYFYWYRQILGQKVEFLVSFYNNEISEKSEIFDDQFSVERPDGSNFTLKIRSTKLEDSAMYFCASNVEGTTLYGYTFGSGTRLTVV.

This clone was observed a single time. The J gene is TRBJ1-1, the V gene TRBV6-5, with 7 bases identical to TRBD1. Trimming took 6 bases from V and 4 from J; bases not matched to a gene: 5. This CDR3 is built from 13 residues. Looked up from germline, CDR1 is MNHEY and CDR2 is SVGAGI. DNA for the CDR3: TGTGCCAGCAGCCGACAGGGATTCACTGAAGCTTTCTTT. Protein: CASSRQGFTEAFF.

This clone has only one observation. The chain links TRBV4-2 to TRBJ1-2; no clear D gene. V was trimmed by 3 bases and J by 3 bases, leaving 17 bases between them. The CDR3 is 16 residues long. CDR1 and CDR2 (germline): LGHNA, YNFKEQ. The CDR3 reads CASSQFGQRADYGYTF. CDR3 nucleotides: TGTGCCAGCAGCCAGTTCGGTCAGAGGGCCGACTATGGCTACACCTTC.

The V and J genes are TRBV4-2 and TRBJ2-2, with TRBD2 matching 8 bases. The germline V gene encodes CDR1 LGHNA and CDR2 YNFKEQ. V was clipped by 6 bases and J by 6 bases; unmatched bases: 12. The CDR3 runs 16 residues. Here the CDR3 DNA reads TGTGCCAGCAGGAGAGAAGCGGGAGAGGCCGCCGGGGAGCTGTTTTTT. This encodes CASRREAGEAAGELFF.

The chain employs TRBV28 and TRBJ1-3; D may be TRBD1 (5 bases). Germline assignment: CDR1 MDHEN and CDR2 SYDVKM. The length of the CDR3 is 13 residues. Trimming took off 2 bases at V and 16 bases at J, with 18 bases between the two ends. The chain's CDR3 is CASSLIGTLGRYF. CDR3 nucleotides: TGTGCCAGCAGTTTAATTGGGACCCTAGGGAGGTATTTT.

The genes are TRBV27 and TRBJ2-1, with 7 bases identical to TRBD2. There are 17 residues in the CDR3. CDR1 is MNHEY, CDR2 SMNVEV, per germline (reference sequence). Losses at the gene ends were 3 bases for V and 4 bases for J; bases not matched to a gene: 12. The CDR3 DNA reads TGTGCCAGCAGTTTTTGGAGTGGGGGGGGATCTTACAATGAGCAGTTCTTC. Its translation: CASSFWSGGGSYNEQFF.

This sequence joins TRBV18 and TRBJ1-1; possible D gene TRBD1, 6 bases. The germline V gene has CDR1 KGHSH and CDR2 LQKENI. V was trimmed by 1 base and J by 0 bases, leaving 9 bases between them. The CDR3 runs 15 residues. The CDR3 nucleotides read TGTGCCAGCTCACCACTTTCAGGGGTGAACACTGAAGCTTTCTTT. Its translation is CASSPLSGVNTEAFF.

The chain carries TRBV5-1 and TRBJ2-5; 12 nucleotides agree with TRBD1. This CDR3 has 13 residues. Unmatched junction bases numbered 3, after V lost 7 bases and J lost 5 bases. CDR1 and CDR2 (germline): SGHRS, YFSETQ. The CDR3 loop reads CASGGQGAETQYF. CDR3 DNA sequence: TGCGCCAGCGGGGGACAGGGGGCTGAGACCCAGTACTTC.

CDR3: CATLGRRGTF. The CDR3 bases are TGTGCCACCTTGGGGCGAAGGGGCACCTTC. The V gene is TRBV28, the J gene TRBJ1-2, with D possibly TRBD1 on 5 matching bases. The germline V and J ends were trimmed by 10 bases and 13 bases, with 16 bases remaining between them. Germline values: CDR1 MDHEN, CDR2 SYDVKM. The CDR3 runs 10 residues.

The chain recombines TRBV3-1 (or the pseudogene TRBV3-2) with TRBJ2-2; 9 bases agree with TRBD2. The CDR3 spans 14 residues. The trim removed 3 bases at V and 6 bases at J, leaving 2 bases unmatched. Germline V CDR1 and CDR2: LGHDT, YNNKEL (reference sequence). CDR3 in DNA: TGTGCCAGCAGCCAGCGGGAGGGCCCCGGGGAGCTGTTTTTT. Translation: CASSQREGPGELFF.

The rearrangement links TRBV10-2 to TRBJ2-3, with D possibly matching TRBD2 (5 bases). CDR1 and CDR2 (germline): WSHSY, SAAADI. This CDR3 is 16 amino acids long. Trimming cost V 6 bases and J 1 base, with 17 bases left between them. The CDR3 reads CASSPGQSGGTDTQYF. For the CDR3, the DNA is TGCGCCAGCAGCCCGGGTCAGAGCGGAGGCACAGATACGCAGTATTTT.

The chain combines TRBV20-1 with TRBJ1-6, with TRBD1 identical over 8 bases. The CDR3 is made up of 14 amino acids. V dropped 3 bases and J dropped 9; count of bases not matched to a gene: 7. Germline lookup yields CDR1 DFQATT and CDR2 SNEGSKA (reference sequence). CDR3 residues: CSASTGGITSPLHF. The CDR3 DNA reads as TGCAGTGCTAGTACAGGGGGAATAACTTCACCCCTCCACTTT.

The chain uses TRBV19 and TRBJ2-6; 10 bases are shared with TRBD1. This CDR3 is built from 15 residues. CDR1 LNHDA and CDR2 SQIVND come from the germline V gene (reference sequence). J lost 6 bases, V lost 9 bases, and 8 bases had no gene match. The chain's CDR3 is CASSGQGVLANVLTF. CDR3 coding DNA: TGTGCCAGCTCCGGACAGGGGGTATTGGCCAACGTCCTGACTTTC.

The chain employs TRBV7-9 and TRBJ2-7, with D unclear. Trimming removed 0 bases at V and 4 bases at J, with 7 bases between. CDR3 length: 13 amino acids. Germline-derived CDR1 and CDR2 are SEHNR and FQNEAQ (reference sequence). The CDR3 coding sequence is TGTGCCAGCAGCTTAGCGGGCAGTTACGAGCAGTACTTC. Its protein product is CASSLAGSYEQYF.

In this sample, this clone turned up once. The rearrangement joins TRBV19 to TRBJ2-3; D is possibly TRBD2 (5 bases). Deletions cut 6 bases from V and 5 bases from J, with 15 bases between. The germline gives CDR1 LNHDA, CDR2 SQIVND (reference sequence). The length of the CDR3 is 14 residues. The CDR3 DNA reads as TGTGCCAGTAGCCCGGACCCCGGGATAGATACGCAGTATTTT. It specifies CASSPDPGIDTQYF.

The chain is built from TRBV4-3 and TRBJ1-2; D is ambiguous. CDR3 size: 14 residues. With 1 base removed from V and 4 bases from J, the gap between germline ends came to 10 bases. The germline gives CDR1 LGHNA, CDR2 YSLEER. Written as DNA, the CDR3 is TGCGCCAGCAGCCAAGGGAGGCTGGGCTATGGCTACACCTTC. This encodes CASSQGRLGYGYTF.

In this sample, this clone turned up once. The chain links TRBV5-6 to TRBJ2-7, with TRBD2 matching 11 bases. This CDR3 comprises 17 residues. Trimming cost V 4 bases and J 1 base; bases outside gene matches: 10. The germline V gene has CDR1 SGHDT and CDR2 YYEEEE. CDR3 nucleotide sequence: TGTGCCAGCAGCCCCCTAGCGGGAGGAGGCTTTTCCTACGAGCAGTACTTC. Translation: CASSPLAGGGFSYEQYF. The full variable domain, its missing parts supplied by reference TRBV5-6 and TRBJ2-7, is DAGVTQSPTHLIKTRGQQVTLRCSPKSGHDTVSWYQQALGQGPQFIFQYYEEEERQRGNFPDRFSGHQFPNYSSELNVNALLLGDSALYLCASSPLAGGGFSYEQYFGPGTRLTVT.

J is TRBJ1-2 and V is TRBV3-1 (or the pseudogene TRBV3-2); D perhaps matches TRBD1 (6 bases). The ends were cut back, 1 base at V and 6 bases at J, with 12 bases in the middle. The CDR3 contains 14 residues. The germline V gene encodes CDR1 LGHDT and CDR2 YNNKEL (reference sequence). CDR3 sequence: CASSQVYGGDGYTF. The CDR3 bases are TGTGCCAGCAGCCAAGTGTATGGGGGCGATGGCTACACCTTC.

V and J are TRBV3-1 (or the pseudogene TRBV3-2) and TRBJ1-5, with 10 bases lining up with TRBD1. The V and J ends lost 5 bases and 6 bases, in that order; junction bases with no gene match: 10. Germline V gives CDR1 LGHDT, CDR2 YNNKEL (reference sequence). The CDR3 loop spans 16 amino acids. Here the CDR3 reads CASSKGFWDRGQPQHF. The DNA for the CDR3 is TGTGCCAGCAGCAAGGGGTTTTGGGACAGGGGTCAGCCCCAGCATTTT.

Worth noting for this clone: Other DNA variants within this sample encode the same CDR3. The chain has TRBV19 and TRBJ1-1; D unresolved. V gave up 4 bases and J gave up 1 base, with 7 bases separating them. Germline V gives CDR1 LNHDA, CDR2 SQIVND (reference sequence). CDR3 length: 13 amino acids. The chain's CDR3 is CASSTTANTEAFF. The CDR3 nucleotides are TGTGCCAGTAGTACAACAGCGAACACTGAAGCTTTCTTT.

The gene calls are TRBV6-5 and TRBJ1-2; no clear D. CDR1 and CDR2 (germline): MNHEY, SVGAGI. The CDR3 sequence is 12 residues long. V lost 4 bases and J lost 4, with 7 bases in between. The CDR3 loop reads CASSSGTYGYTF. The CDR3 nucleotides read TGTGCCAGCAGTTCGGGAACCTATGGCTACACCTTC.

The chain links TRBV11-2 to TRBJ1-4, with 7 bases lining up with TRBD1. CDR3 size: 15 residues. CDR1 is SGHAT and CDR2 is FQNNGV in the germline V gene. The junction had 13 bases not matched to a gene; V was cut back by 4 bases and J by 11 bases. The CDR3 loop reads CASSSPLPGQRKLFF. Written as DNA, the CDR3 is TGTGCCAGCAGCTCCCCACTCCCGGGACAGCGGAAACTGTTTTTT. Variable domain in full (rest from reference TRBV11-2 and TRBJ1-4): EAGVAQSPRYKIIEKRQSVAFWCNPISGHATLYWYQQILGQGPKLLIQFQNNGVVDDSQLPKDRFSAERLKGVDSTLKIQPAKLEDSAVYLCASSSPLPGQRKLFFGSGTQLSVL.

The rearrangement uses TRBV3-1 (or the pseudogene TRBV3-2) and TRBJ1-2; maybe TRBD1 (5 bases). This CDR3 has 12 residues. The germline gives CDR1 LGHDT, CDR2 YNNKEL (reference sequence). Trimming removed 4 bases at V and 5 bases at J, with 8 bases between. CDR3 nucleotide sequence: TGTGCCAGCAGCCTCCGACAGTATGGCTACACCTTC. Residues: CASSLRQYGYTF.

V and J are TRBV11-2 and TRBJ1-2; D is uncertain. V was cut by 1 base and J by 7 bases, with 10 bases left in between. This CDR3 is 13 amino acids long. Germline CDR1 is SGHAT and CDR2 is FQNNGV. In DNA form, the CDR3 reads TGTGCCAGCAGCTTAGTTGGAACTAGTGGCTACACCTTC. It translates to CASSLVGTSGYTF.

In its sample, this clone was seen once. The chain is built from TRBV9 and TRBJ2-7; 8 nucleotides match TRBD2. V lost 4 bases and J lost 0; bases outside the gene matches: 6. From germline, CDR1 is SGDLS and CDR2 YYNGEE. The CDR3 is 15 residues long. CDR3 coding DNA: TGTGCCAGCAGCCCCCGGGGGGGGAGCTCCTACGAGCAGTACTTC. Protein product: CASSPRGGSSYEQYF.

The J gene is TRBJ1-5, the V gene TRBV19; possible D gene TRBD1, 6 bases. V lost 3 bases, J lost 2 bases, and 17 bases lay in between. CDR1 and CDR2 (germline): LNHDA, SQIVND (reference sequence). This CDR3 is built from 17 residues. The CDR3 bases are TGTGCCAGTAGTATTGCAGCGGGGGGCTCTGGCAATCAGCCCCAGCATTTT. Amino acid sequence: CASSIAAGGSGNQPQHF.

The V gene is TRBV27, the J gene TRBJ1-5; D is ambiguous. CDR1 and CDR2 (germline): MNHEY, SMNVEV (reference sequence). CDR3 size: 15 residues. Trimming took 5 bases from V and 0 from J, leaving 11 bases between them. CDR3 DNA sequence: TGTGCCAGCAGTCCAATTGCCGGTAGCAATCAGCCCCAGCATTTT. Its translation is CASSPIAGSNQPQHF.